These 27 T cell receptor beta chains share one sample of origin, sequenced in a study of beta chain features in type 1 diabetes. Study observations and caveats: TCRB CDR3 length was moderately but significantly reduced in all four CD4+ subsets of Type 1 diabetes patients.

Every isolated RNA sample was fully reverse transcribed, so sequencing captured expressed TCRB transcripts. The repertoire was sequenced with immunoSEQ multiplex PCR; TCRdb's copy has only in-frame clones and lacks some. This sample has about 660,000 clones; over 11% occur once, and the top ten carry roughly 0.04%. Their target antigens are unknown. The sample comprised naive CD4+ T cells from blood. These receptors were obtained from a young man with type 1 diabetes.

Notes on this clone: Distinct nucleotide sequences in the sample also encode this CDR3. V usage is TRBV29-1 and J usage is TRBJ1-1; D not certain. V was trimmed by 4 bases and J by 7 bases, leaving 7 bases between them. There are 10 residues in the CDR3. Per the germline V gene, CDR1 is SQVTM and CDR2 is ANQGSEA. The CDR3 DNA is TGCAGCGTTGTTCGAGTTGAAGCTTTCTTT. This translates into CSVVRVEAFF. The variable domain in full, with the rest retrieved from reference TRBV29-1 and TRBJ1-1, is SAVISQKPSRDICQRGTSLTIQCQVDSQVTMMFWYRQQPGQSLTLIATANQGSEATYESGFVIDKFPISRPNLTFSTLTVSNMSPEDSSIYLCSVVRVEAFFGQGTRLTVV.

The rearrangement links TRBV5-1 to TRBJ2-6; 9 positions match TRBD1. Germline-derived CDR1 and CDR2 are SGHRS and YFSETQ. Trimming took 4 bases from V and 0 from J; bases not matched to a gene: 5. The CDR3 has 17 residues. CDR3 coding DNA: TGCGCCAGCAGCGCAGGGACAGGGAACTCTGGGGCCAACGTCCTGACTTTC. This codes for CASSAGTGNSGANVLTF.

The rearrangement links TRBV10-3 to TRBJ1-2; TRBD1 is a possible D gene (5 bases). Germline values: CDR1 ENHRY, CDR2 SYGVKD. Trimming took off 7 bases at V and 0 bases at J, with 12 bases between the two ends. This CDR3 spans 14 amino acids. CDR3 coding DNA: TGTGCCATCACCAGGGACGGAACTAACTATGGCTACACCTTC. This gives the protein CAITRDGTNYGYTF.

V usage is TRBV2 and J usage is TRBJ2-2; D is perhaps TRBD2 (6 bases). The CDR3 spans 11 residues. V was cut by 8 bases and J by 7 bases, with 8 bases left in between. Germline loops: CDR1 SNHLY, CDR2 FYNNEI. The DNA for the CDR3 is TGTGCCAGCGGAGGGAACGGGGAGCTGTTTTTT. This sequence encodes CASGGNGELFF.

This rearrangement joins TRBV27 to TRBJ1-6; 7 nucleotides line up with TRBD1. CDR3 length: 16 residues. CDR1 and CDR2 from the germline V gene are MNHEY and SMNVEV (reference sequence). V was pared by 6 bases and J by 6 bases, with 11 bases of the junction left unmatched. CDR3 sequence reads: CASSSRGRGLNSPLHF. CDR3 bases: TGTGCCAGCAGCAGTAGGGGGAGGGGGCTTAATTCACCCCTCCACTTT.

On this clone itself: A read error may account for a junction end that differs from germline. The J gene is TRBJ2-2, the V gene TRBV9; 8 bases agree with TRBD2. Per germline, CDR1 SGDLS and CDR2 YYNGEE. The CDR3 is 17 residues long. Written as DNA, the CDR3 is TGTGCCAGCAGCCCTCGACTAGCGAAAGGGAACATCGGGGAGCTGTTTTTT. It translates to CASSPRLAKGNIGELFF.

This clone was seen a handful of times. The chain is built from TRBV7-9 and TRBJ2-6; 12 bases align to TRBD1. The CDR3 covers 19 residues. Germline lookup yields CDR1 SEHNR and CDR2 FQNEAQ (reference sequence). After removal of 4 bases from V and 0 bases from J, the junction contained 7 bases not matched to a gene. The chain's CDR3 is CASSWGQGALSSGANVLTF. CDR3 bases: TGTGCCAGCAGCTGGGGACAGGGGGCGCTTAGCTCTGGGGCCAACGTCCTGACTTTC.

A remark on this clone: This specimen includes other DNA sequences encoding the same CDR3. The CDR3 coding sequence is TGTGCCAGCAGTGAAGCCGGAGAGACCCAGTACTTC. Protein sequence: CASSEAGETQYF. The V call is TRBV2, the J call TRBJ2-5; D gene ambiguous. The CDR3 consists of 12 residues. The V end lost 0 bases, the J end lost 4 bases, and 3 bases lay between the germline ends. Germline lookup yields CDR1 SNHLY and CDR2 FYNNEI.

Concerning this clone: One junction end does not reproduce the germline sequence, and a read error may be involved. This rearrangement joins TRBV20-1 to TRBJ2-5; D gene unclear. Germline V gene lookup returns CDR1 DFQATT and CDR2 SNEGSKA (reference sequence). The CDR3 totals 10 residues. The CDR3 is CSASQGTQYF. The CDR3 DNA sequence: TGCAGTGCTAGTCAAGGGACCCAGTACTTC.

This clone was detected a few times. The CDR3 DNA sequence: TGTGCCAGCAGGCCCTCTAGCGACTACAATGAGCAGTTCTTC. It translates to CASRPSSDYNEQFF. The chain links TRBV7-2 to TRBJ2-1; weak D call: TRBD2 (6 bases). V lost 6 bases and J lost 3, with 12 bases in between. The V gene's germline CDR1 is SGHTA and CDR2 FQGNSA. CDR3 length: 14 residues.

This clone has only a few counts. The rearrangement joins TRBV4-1 to TRBJ2-3; TRBD1 matches 12 bases. Germline assignment: CDR1 MGHRA and CDR2 YSYEKL. The CDR3 has 16 residues. Trimming cost V 3 bases and J 4 bases; bases outside gene matches: 5. This CDR3 reads CASSQAGTGGPDTQYF. CDR3 bases: TGCGCCAGCAGCCAGGCCGGGACAGGGGGCCCAGATACGCAGTATTTT.

V gene TRBV19 combines with J gene TRBJ2-1, with D unresolved. The V gene lost 6 bases and the J gene lost 4 bases, with 19 bases spanning the gap. In germline, CDR1 is LNHDA, CDR2 SQIVND (reference sequence). The CDR3 spans 16 residues. The CDR3 region has the DNA TGTGCCAGTAGCCCAACCCCGCTGTCGATATACAATGAGCAGTTCTTC. Protein sequence: CASSPTPLSIYNEQFF.

This clone was counted between two and nine times. The V call is TRBV5-6, the J call TRBJ2-3; D not resolved. The CDR3 extends over 12 amino acids. Between the trimmed V and J ends, which lost 4 bases and 4 bases, there was a span of 7 bases. CDR1 and CDR2 (germline): SGHDT, YYEEEE. The CDR3 loop is CASSQTADTQYF. CDR3 coding DNA: TGTGCCAGCAGCCAGACCGCAGATACGCAGTATTTT.

This clone came up a few times. The rearrangement links TRBV9 to TRBJ2-1; 10 nucleotides line up with TRBD2. Per the germline V gene, CDR1 is SGDLS and CDR2 is YYNGEE. Unmatched junction bases numbered 3, after V lost 0 bases and J lost 3 bases. The CDR3 sequence is 16 residues long. CDR3 nucleotide sequence: TGTGCCAGCAGCGTAGAGGTAGCGGGGGGCTACAATGAGCAGTTCTTC. As protein: CASSVEVAGGYNEQFF.

The chain combines TRBV28 with TRBJ1-1, with a tentative D call TRBD1 (5 bases). Germline V CDR1 and CDR2: MDHEN, SYDVKM. This CDR3 is built from 15 residues. The ends were cut back, 5 bases at V and 3 bases at J, with 16 bases in the middle. In nucleotides, the CDR3 is TGTGCCAGCAGTCTCACGACAGCCTGGGACACTGAAGCTTTCTTT. Its protein is CASSLTTAWDTEAFF.

This clone turned up a few times. The rearrangement links TRBV7-2 to TRBJ2-2; D uncertain. The CDR3 covers 15 residues. V was pared by 5 bases and J by 1 base, with 11 bases between. Germline V gene sequence: CDR1 SGHTA, CDR2 FQGNSA. Written as DNA, the CDR3 is TGTGCCAGCAGCCCCAAGGCTATGAACACCGGGGAGCTGTTTTTT. Translated: CASSPKAMNTGELFF.

This clone was counted a few times. V and J are TRBV29-1 and TRBJ2-3; TRBD1 is a possible D gene (5 bases). Trimming stripped 7 bases from V and 6 bases from J, with 11 bases between. CDR1 and CDR2 from the germline V gene are SQVTM and ANQGSEA. The CDR3 extends over 11 amino acids. CDR3 in DNA: TGCAGCGCGCAGGGAAGTGATACGCAGTATTTT. This codes for CSAQGSDTQYF.

V is TRBV7-2 and J is TRBJ2-1; TRBD1 or TRBD2 may be the D gene (5 bases each). Germline V gene data show CDR1 as SGHTA and CDR2 as FQGNSA. The ends were cut back, 3 bases at V and 5 bases at J, with 8 bases in the middle. The CDR3 is 13 residues long. The CDR3 here is CASSFQGDNEQFF. The CDR3 DNA follows: TGTGCCAGCAGCTTCCAGGGAGACAATGAGCAGTTCTTC.

The chain carries TRBV2 and TRBJ2-7; D possibly corresponds to TRBD1 (6 bases). The CDR3 contains 12 residues. The germline gives CDR1 SNHLY, CDR2 FYNNEI. V was shortened by 10 bases and J by 2 bases, with 12 bases between the two germline ends. The CDR3 loop reads CATTGDTYEQYF. The CDR3 DNA is TGTGCCACGACAGGAGATACCTACGAGCAGTACTTC. Supplemented by reference TRBV2 and TRBJ2-7, the full variable domain reads EPEVTQTPSHQVTQMGQEVILRCVPISNHLYFYWYRQILGQKVEFLVSFYNNEISEKSEIFDDQFSVERPDGSNFTLKIRSTKLEDSAMYFCATTGDTYEQYFGPGTRLTVT.

The chain combines TRBV7-2 with TRBJ2-5; D uncertain. Deletions cut 7 bases from V and 3 bases from J, with 15 bases between. CDR3 size: 14 residues. Per germline, CDR1 SGHTA and CDR2 FQGNSA. The CDR3 nucleotides read TGTGCCAGCACCCCTGGCGGAAATGAAGAGACCCAGTACTTC. Translating gives CASTPGGNEETQYF. Full variable domain (missing parts from reference TRBV7-2 and TRBJ2-5): GAGVSQSPSNKVTEKGKDVELRCDPISGHTALYWYRQSLGQGLEFLIYFQGNSAPDKSGLPSDRFSAERTGGSVSTLTIQRTQQEDSAVYLCASTPGGNEETQYFGPGTRLLVL.

This sequence joins TRBV2 and TRBJ1-2, with 7 nucleotides matching TRBD1. This CDR3 spans 15 amino acids. V was pared by 2 bases and J by 1 base, with 4 bases of the junction left unmatched. Germline CDR1 is SNHLY and CDR2 is FYNNEI. In nucleotides, the CDR3 is TGTGCCAGCAGTGAATTGGGACAGAGTAACTATGGCTACACCTTC. Encoded protein: CASSELGQSNYGYTF.

The V call is TRBV5-1, the J call TRBJ2-7; weak D call: TRBD1 (6 bases). Trimming took off 1 base at V and 2 bases at J, with 10 bases between the two ends. The CDR3 spans 14 residues. The germline V gene has CDR1 SGHRS and CDR2 YFSETQ. The CDR3 DNA reads as TGCGCCAGCAGCTTGTCAGGGGAAACCTACGAGCAGTACTTC. This sequence encodes CASSLSGETYEQYF.

The chain has TRBV2 and TRBJ2-6, with D possibly being TRBD1 (5 bases). V dropped 3 bases and J dropped 8 bases, with 14 bases sitting between them. This CDR3 comprises 15 residues. Germline CDR1 SNHLY, CDR2 FYNNEI. The CDR3 DNA sequence: TGTGCCAGCAGTGAGGGGCAGGCCCGGTCCAACGTCCTGACTTTC. Residues: CASSEGQARSNVLTF.

The chain employs TRBV7-9 and TRBJ2-7; 7 nucleotides align to TRBD1. The ends lost 3 bases at V and 3 bases at J; junction bases unmatched: 11. The germline V gene encodes CDR1 SEHNR and CDR2 FQNEAQ (reference sequence). This CDR3 contains 16 residues. CDR3 nucleotides: TGTGCCAGCAGCTTTCGAAGGACAGGTGGAATCTACGAGCAGTACTTC. This translates into CASSFRRTGGIYEQYF.

This clone was recorded a few times. The genes are TRBV30 and TRBJ2-5; tentatively, D is TRBD1 (5 bases). The CDR3 runs to 12 residues. V lost 3 bases and J lost 4, with 9 bases in between. Germline lookup yields CDR1 GTSNPN and CDR2 SVGIG (reference sequence). CDR3 coding DNA: TGTGCCTGGAGAACTCAGGGAGAGACCCAGTACTTC. It translates to CAWRTQGETQYF. The entire variable domain, with the rest obtained from reference TRBV30 and TRBJ2-5, is as follows: SQTIHQWPATLVQPVGSPLSLECTVEGTSNPNLYWYRQAAGRGLQLLFYSVGIGQISSEVPQNLSASRPQDRQFILSSKKLLLSDSGFYLCAWRTQGETQYFGPGTRLLVL.

This clone was observed a handful of times. This chain connects TRBV5-1 to TRBJ2-1, with D perhaps matching TRBD1 (6 bases). There are 14 residues in the CDR3. Germline CDR1 is SGHRS and CDR2 is YFSETQ. V lost 1 base and J lost 8, with 13 bases in between. The CDR3 region is CASSLLQGPDEQFF. As DNA, the CDR3 is TGCGCCAGCAGCTTGTTACAGGGCCCGGATGAGCAGTTCTTC.

This clone was counted only a few times. The sample holds other DNA sequences that translate to the same CDR3. The V gene is TRBV28, the J gene TRBJ2-1, with D tentatively TRBD1 or TRBD2 (5 bases each). Trimming took 2 bases from V and 0 from J, leaving 5 bases between them. This CDR3 is 14 amino acids long. From germline, CDR1 is MDHEN and CDR2 SYDVKM. As DNA, the CDR3 is TGTGCCAGCAGTTTAGGGGGCTCCTACAATGAGCAGTTCTTC. As protein: CASSLGGSYNEQFF.